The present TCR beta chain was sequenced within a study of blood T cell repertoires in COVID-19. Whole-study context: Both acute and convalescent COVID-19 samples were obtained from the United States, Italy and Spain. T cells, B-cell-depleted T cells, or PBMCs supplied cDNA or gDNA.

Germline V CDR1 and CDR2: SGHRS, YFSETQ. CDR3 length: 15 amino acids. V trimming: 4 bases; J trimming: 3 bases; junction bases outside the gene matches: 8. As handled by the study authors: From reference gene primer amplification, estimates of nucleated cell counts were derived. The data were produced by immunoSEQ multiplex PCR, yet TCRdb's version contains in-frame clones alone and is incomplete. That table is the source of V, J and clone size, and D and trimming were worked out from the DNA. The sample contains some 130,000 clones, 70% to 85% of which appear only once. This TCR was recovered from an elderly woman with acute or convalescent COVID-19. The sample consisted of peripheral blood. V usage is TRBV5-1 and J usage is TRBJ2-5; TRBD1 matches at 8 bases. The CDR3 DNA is TGCGCCAGCAGCCCCGTCAGGGGGCAAGAAGAGACCCAGTACTTC. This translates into CASSPVRGQEETQYF.